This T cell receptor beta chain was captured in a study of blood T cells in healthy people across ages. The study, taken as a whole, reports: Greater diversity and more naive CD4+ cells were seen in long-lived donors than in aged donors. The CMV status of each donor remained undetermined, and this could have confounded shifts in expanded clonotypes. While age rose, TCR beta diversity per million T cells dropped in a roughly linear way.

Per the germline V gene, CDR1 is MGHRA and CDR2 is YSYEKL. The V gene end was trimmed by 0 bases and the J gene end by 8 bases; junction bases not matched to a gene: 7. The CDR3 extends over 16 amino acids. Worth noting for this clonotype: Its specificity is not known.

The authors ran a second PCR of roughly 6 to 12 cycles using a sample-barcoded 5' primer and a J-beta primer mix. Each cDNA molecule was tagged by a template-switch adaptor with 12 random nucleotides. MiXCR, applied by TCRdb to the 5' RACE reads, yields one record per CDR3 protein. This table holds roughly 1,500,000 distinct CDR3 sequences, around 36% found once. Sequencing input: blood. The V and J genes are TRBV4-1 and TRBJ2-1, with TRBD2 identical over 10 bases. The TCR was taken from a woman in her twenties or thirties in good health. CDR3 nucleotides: TGCGCCAGCAGCCAAGATCACGCTAGCGGGAGCGATGAGCAGTTCTTC. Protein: CASSQDHASGSDEQFF.